This T cell receptor beta chain stems from a study of cytomegalovirus exposure and HLA in healthy donors. Study observations and caveats: A later analysis found most CMV-associated TCR beta chains apparently HLA-restricted.

Likely unrecorded immune exposures existed in these nominally healthy donors. Deletions cut 1 base from V and 2 bases from J, with 15 bases between. The CDR3 is 17 amino acids. The germline gives CDR1 SEHNR, CDR2 FQNEAQ (reference sequence). This clone has a handful of counts. What it recognizes is unknown. The PCR employed 60 Vbeta primers together with 13 Jbeta primers. The method was immunoSEQ multiplex PCR; TCRdb's version includes in-frame clones alone and lacks a portion of them. The repertoire includes about 150,000 clones, about four fifths of them detected once, and roughly 7.1% sits in the top ten.

Material for sequencing was PBMCs. J is TRBJ1-5 and V is TRBV7-9, with D tentatively TRBD1 (5 bases). The sequence derives from a man aged 25-45 years in good health and CMV-seropositive. CDR3 in amino acids: CASSLVGEGLGNQPQHF. The CDR3 DNA sequence: TGTGCCAGCAGCTTAGTTGGGGAGGGACTTGGCAATCAGCCCCAGCATTTT.